One sample yielded the 18 T cell receptor beta chains listed below, sequenced in a study of molecular identifiers for immune sequencing clone quantification. In TCRdb, the PCR reads were re-called with MiXCR into one record per CDR3 protein. The sample contains 490,000 or so distinct CDR3 sequences, 20% to 25% of which appear only once. Sequenced input: naive CD8+ T cells from blood, with Jurkat cell RNA spiked in. Subset specified: FACS-sorted CD8+CD4-CCR7+CD45RA+ naive T cells. Receptors were obtained from a human donor in good health. Some libraries in this study had Jurkat cell RNA spiked in.

As for this clonotype: A junction end diverges from the germline sequence, so it may reflect a read error. The chain is built from TRBV19 and TRBJ2-7, with D perhaps matching TRBD1 (6 bases). Looked up from germline, CDR1 is LNHDA and CDR2 is SQIVND (reference sequence). The CDR3 has 13 residues. The CDR3 sequence: CASSMESRQVKDF. The DNA of the CDR3 is TGTGCCAGTAGTATGGAATCACGACAGGTAAAGGACTTC.

This clonotype was seen just once. It may be a read error: a sequence one base away is much more abundant. In DNA form, the CDR3 reads TGTGCCAGCAGTGAAAGGGTCACTCAAGGGACCCAGTACTTC. This encodes CASSERVTQGTQYF. The chain combines TRBV6-1 with TRBJ2-5; D unresolved. From germline, CDR1 is MNHNS and CDR2 SASEGT. This CDR3 region has 14 residues.

The chain recombines TRBV6-6 with TRBJ2-1; D perhaps matches TRBD1 (5 bases). Per germline, CDR1 MNHNY and CDR2 SVGAGI (reference sequence). The CDR3 loop spans 14 amino acids. Trimming stripped 2 bases from V and 6 bases from J, with 11 bases between. The CDR3 protein is CASSYETALNEQFF. The CDR3 coding sequence is TGTGCCAGCAGTTACGAGACAGCCCTCAATGAGCAGTTCTTC.

This clonotype was seen many times. The chain uses TRBV6-6 and TRBJ1-1, with D perhaps matching TRBD1 (6 bases). Trimming cost V 6 bases and J 4 bases, with 15 bases left between them. The CDR3 is 14 residues long. CDR1 is MNHNY and CDR2 is SVGAGI in the germline V gene (reference sequence). As DNA, the CDR3 is TGTGCCAGCAGACAACCCGGGGGCGGCACTGAAGCTTTCTTT. Translated: CASRQPGGGTEAFF.

The table lists this clonotype with many counts. The chain combines TRBV29-1 with TRBJ2-3; TRBD1 agrees at 10 bases. The CDR3 is made up of 16 amino acids. CDR1 and CDR2 (germline): SQVTM, ANQGSEA. The CDR3, as DNA: TGCAGTCCTACCTGGGGACAGGGGTGTCGCACAGATACGCAGTATTTT. Its translation: CSPTWGQGCRTDTQYF.

The V and J genes are TRBV18 and TRBJ2-7; D is perhaps TRBD1 (6 bases). Germline values: CDR1 KGHSH, CDR2 LQKENI. This CDR3 contains 14 residues. Trimming stripped 2 bases from V and 2 bases from J, with 10 bases between. CDR3 amino acids: CASSPGQPTYEQYF. CDR3 nucleotide sequence: TGTGCCAGCTCACCAGGACAGCCCACCTACGAGCAGTACTTC.

V usage is TRBV12-3 or TRBV12-4 and J usage is TRBJ2-1; D is ambiguous. The V gene lost 3 bases and the J gene lost 8 bases, with 8 bases spanning the gap. This CDR3 has 12 amino acids. The CDR3 DNA is TGTGCCAGCAGTTTGTCGGCGTATGAGCAGTTCTTC. It is translated as CASSLSAYEQFF.

The chain recombines TRBV20-1 with TRBJ2-3; D may correspond to TRBD1 or TRBD2 (5 bases each). The germline V and J ends were trimmed by 0 bases and 4 bases, with 11 bases remaining between them. CDR3 length: 14 amino acids. Germline values: CDR1 DFQATT, CDR2 SNEGSKA (reference sequence). CDR3 bases: TGCAGTGCTAGAGACCCAGGGACGGCAGATACGCAGTATTTT. The encoded protein is CSARDPGTADTQYF.

This chain connects TRBV24-1 to TRBJ2-1, with 9 bases aligning to TRBD2. The CDR3 contains 17 residues. Looked up from germline, CDR1 is KGHDR and CDR2 is SFDVKD. V gave up 6 bases and J gave up 2 bases; unmatched junction bases: 10. CDR3 amino acids: CATSNWIAGEAYNEQFF. The DNA for the CDR3 is TGTGCCACCAGTAATTGGATAGCGGGAGAGGCCTACAATGAGCAGTTCTTC.

About this clonotype itself: A much larger clone sits a single nucleotide away, making a read error possible. J is TRBJ2-3 and V is TRBV25-1; no clear D. The CDR3 sequence is 13 residues long. From germline, CDR1 is MGHDK and CDR2 SYGVNS. CDR3 residues: CASSVGFTDAQYF. The CDR3 nucleotides are TGTGCCAGCAGTGTGGGCTTCACAGATGCGCAGTATTTT.

This clonotype has at least ten counts. This chain joins TRBV6-5 and TRBJ1-5; D is uncertain. Per germline, CDR1 MNHEY and CDR2 SVGAGI. The CDR3 contains 15 residues. The germline V and J ends were trimmed by 4 bases and 0 bases, with 10 bases remaining between them. In DNA form, the CDR3 reads TGTGCCAGCAGTTCCCACAGTTATAGCAATCAGCCCCAGCATTTT. Its translation is CASSSHSYSNQPQHF.

This clonotype was observed many times. In DNA form, the CDR3 reads TGTGCCAGCAGCTTCCAAAGCGGGATTGGGGCCAACGTCCTGACTTTC. It specifies CASSFQSGIGANVLTF. This sequence joins TRBV6-5 and TRBJ2-6; the match to TRBD2 covers 7 bases. J lost 3 bases, V lost 6 bases, and 8 bases had no gene match. CDR1 and CDR2 from the germline V gene are MNHEY and SVGAGI. This CDR3 has 16 amino acids.

The chain is built from TRBV2 and TRBJ1-5; no firm D call. CDR3 length: 14 residues. V lost 11 bases, J lost 0 bases, and 14 bases lay in between. The germline CDR1 and CDR2 sequences are SNHLY and FYNNEI. This chain's CDR3 is CARSGLNSNQPQHF. The CDR3 bases are TGTGCCCGCTCGGGCCTCAATAGCAATCAGCCCCAGCATTTT.

The gene calls are TRBV9 and TRBJ2-7, with 7 bases identical to TRBD1. Trimming at V came to 4 bases and at J to 0 bases, leaving 4 bases not matched to a gene. This CDR3 contains 14 residues. Germline CDR1 reads SGDLS; CDR2 reads YYNGEE. The CDR3 sequence: CASSTGQISYEQYF. CDR3 bases: TGTGCCAGCAGCACGGGACAGATCTCCTACGAGCAGTACTTC. The whole variable domain, remainder taken from reference TRBV9 and TRBJ2-7, is DSGVTQTPKHLITATGQRVTLRCSPRSGDLSVYWYQQSLDQGLQFLIQYYNGEERAKGNILERFSAQQFPDLHSELNLSSLELGDSALYFCASSTGQISYEQYFGPGTRLTVT.

The rearrangement joins TRBV29-1 to TRBJ2-1; D ambiguous. Germline CDR1 and CDR2: SQVTM and ANQGSEA. This CDR3 has 11 residues. V lost 7 bases and J 4 bases, leaving 8 bases between the germline ends. The CDR3 protein is CSAELYNEQFF. CDR3 in DNA: TGCAGCGCTGAGTTGTACAATGAGCAGTTCTTC.

This clonotype was counted at least ten times. The CDR3 sequence is CASSSRLEASTDTQYF. CDR3 nucleotide sequence: TGTGCCAGTAGTTCCCGACTAGAAGCTAGCACAGATACGCAGTATTTT. V is TRBV19 and J is TRBJ2-3; D might be TRBD2 (6 bases). Per the germline V gene, CDR1 is LNHDA and CDR2 is SQIVND (reference sequence). The germline V and J ends were trimmed by 5 bases and 0 bases, with 15 bases remaining between them. The CDR3 runs 16 residues.

This clonotype appeared a single time. The missing conserved phenylalanine or tryptophan at the end of this CDR3 makes a read error likely. V usage is TRBV14 and J usage is TRBJ2-1; TRBD2 matches 7 bases. The CDR3 runs to 18 residues. Trimming removed 0 bases from V and 7 bases from J; junction bases left unmatched: 15. CDR1 and CDR2 (germline): SGHDN, FVKESK. In DNA form, the CDR3 reads TGTGCCAGCAGCCAAGATATAAGCGGGGCCCCTTTGGGGAATGAGCAGTTCCTC. It is translated as CASSQDISGAPLGNEQFL.

This clonotype was seen at least ten times. The chain carries TRBV6-2 or TRBV6-3 and TRBJ2-7, with 11 bases matching TRBD1. The germline gives CDR1 MNHEY, CDR2 SVGEGT. The CDR3 is 15 residues long. The junction had 8 bases not matched to a gene; V was cut back by 6 bases and J by 4 bases. CDR3 region: CASRSSGQGAYEQYF. The CDR3 DNA follows: TGTGCCAGCAGATCCAGCGGACAGGGGGCGTACGAGCAGTACTTC.